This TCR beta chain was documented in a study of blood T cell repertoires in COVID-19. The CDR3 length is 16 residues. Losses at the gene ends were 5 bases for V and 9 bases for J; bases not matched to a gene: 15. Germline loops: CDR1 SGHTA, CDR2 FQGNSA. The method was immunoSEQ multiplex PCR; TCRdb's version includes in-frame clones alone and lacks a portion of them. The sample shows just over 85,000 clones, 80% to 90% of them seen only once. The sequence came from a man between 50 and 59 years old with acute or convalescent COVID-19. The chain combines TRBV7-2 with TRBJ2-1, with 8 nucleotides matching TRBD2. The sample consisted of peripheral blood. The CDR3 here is CASSRFSGVTNGEQFF. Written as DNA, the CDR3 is TGTGCCAGCAGCCGGTTTAGCGGGGTTACCAACGGTGAGCAGTTCTTC. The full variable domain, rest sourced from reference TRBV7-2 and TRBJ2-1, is GAGVSQSPSNKVTEKGKDVELRCDPISGHTALYWYRQSLGQGLEFLIYFQGNSAPDKSGLPSDRFSAERTGGSVSTLTIQRTQQEDSAVYLCASSRFSGVTNGEQFFGPGTRLTVL.